This T cell receptor (beta chain) was retrieved from a study of patients and donors after allogeneic stem cell transplantation (dated by TCRdb to about 2020). Taken from the germline V gene (reference sequence), the CDR1 and CDR2 loops are MNHEY and SMNVEV. From the cysteine up to the phenylalanine, the CDR3 has a length of 13 residues. CDR3 DNA only is kept here, 39 bases in frame from base 1. V sheds 5 bases and J sheds 4 bases, leaving 11 bases between their ends. In this sample, this clonotype turned up a few times. It lacks a known antigen. Base qualities were left out, and no much larger clone turns up one base away. Libraries were prepared through RT-PCR. For sequencing, a NextSeq 550 was employed. TCRdb cleaned the public reads at Q25 with fastp, built clones with MiXCR and kept in-frame beta chains. Each entry merges the rows of one CDR3 protein and shows their most common DNA and genes. Recorded for this sample are 400,000 to 450,000 distinct CDR3 sequences; under 20% of them occurred a single time. The ten largest clones represent 7.2% of the sample.

The sequence is built from TRBV27 and TRBJ2-5; a confident D gene designation cannot be given. This TCR was recovered from a human donor who was either an allogeneic HSCT recipient or a stem cell or donor lymphocyte infusion donor (not recorded which). It is not recorded whose cells these are; they may come from a transplant donor. Input material: blood, either unsorted or a sorted T cell fraction (not recorded which). This receptor has the CDR3 CASSARPGETQYF. The sequenced DNA is TGTGCCAGCAGTGCCCGACCGGGAGAGACCCAGTACTTC.